This TCR beta chain appears in the sequencing data of a study of control samples from healthy donors and cancer patients (TCRdb year 2020). Libraries were constructed by the immunoSEQ multiplex PCR assay. TCRdb holds this immuneACCESS table with in-frame rearrangements only. Some clones are missing; in checked studies, unresolved V genes explain under half, and the rest has no known cause. The sample records about 69,000 clones, roughly 82% of which are singletons. The top ten constitute about 3% of the sample. V is reduced by 6 bases and J by 2 bases, leaving a spacing of 8 bases between them. CDR1 SNHLY and CDR2 FYNNEI are derived from the germline V gene. The cysteine opens and the phenylalanine closes a CDR3 of 12 amino acids. The entry retains the CDR3 DNA only, 36 bases that are in frame from base 1. About this clone: It lacks a known antigen. The input lacks base qualities; no much larger clone sits a single base away. At the DNA level, this CDR3 is encoded by other sequences in the same sample as well.

Input material: PBMCs. This receptor chain uses TRBV2 and TRBJ2-7; TRBD2 could be the D gene, as 5 bases match. The TCR sequence derives from a woman aged 50 to 60 with lung cancer. Here is the DNA: TGTGCCAGCAGCGCCGGGACCTACGAGCAGTACTTC. It codes for CASSAGTYEQYF.